This TCR beta chain was identified during a study of blood T cell repertoires in COVID-19. TCRdb's table, derived via immunoSEQ multiplex PCR, lists solely in-frame clones and lacks some. The sample holds 30,000 or so clones; 70% to 90% are singletons and the top ten take just over 5.5%. This CDR3 is built from 14 residues. Germline-derived CDR1 and CDR2 are MNHEY and SVGAGI. Between the trimmed V and J ends, which lost 7 bases and 2 bases, there was a span of 12 bases. The sequencing sample was made of peripheral blood. This chain joins TRBV6-5 and TRBJ1-5, with D possibly being TRBD1 (6 bases). The TCR sequence derives from a woman older than 75 with active or convalescent COVID-19. CDR3 DNA: TGTGCCAGCACCCTGAACAGGGGCAATCAGCCCCAGCATTTT. Its protein is CASTLNRGNQPQHF.